This T cell receptor beta chain is drawn from a study of blood T cell repertoires in COVID-19. About the study: The United States, Italy and Spain were the sources of the acute and convalescent COVID-19 samples. Sample material is recorded as cDNA or gDNA derived from T cells, B-cell-depleted T cells, or PBMCs.

The V gene's germline CDR1 is SEHNR and CDR2 FQNEAQ (reference sequence). The CDR3 consists of 14 residues. V dropped 5 bases and J dropped 1 base, with 11 bases sitting between them. Some clones are missing from TCRdb's copy, which holds only in-frame ones; the method was immunoSEQ multiplex PCR. The sample records 290,000 or so clones, about 89% being singletons. Sequencing was carried out using peripheral blood. The TCR originated in a woman aged 25 to 39 with COVID-19, enrolled during active disease. This rearrangement joins TRBV7-9 to TRBJ1-1, with D possibly being TRBD1 (6 bases). The CDR3 DNA follows: TGTGCCAGCAGCGGGGCGACAGGGAACACTGAAGCTTTCTTT. Encoded protein: CASSGATGNTEAFF.